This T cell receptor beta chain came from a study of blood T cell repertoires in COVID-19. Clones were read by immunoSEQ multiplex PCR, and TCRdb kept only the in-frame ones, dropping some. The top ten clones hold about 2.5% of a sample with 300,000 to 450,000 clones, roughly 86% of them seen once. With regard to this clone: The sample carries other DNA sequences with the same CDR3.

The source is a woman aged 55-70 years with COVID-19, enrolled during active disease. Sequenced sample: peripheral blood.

CDR3 region: CASSLTGTTNEKLFF. CDR3 DNA sequence: TGCGCCAGCAGCCTGACGGGGACAACTAATGAAAAACTGTTTTTT. The chain couples TRBV5-1 to TRBJ1-4; D remains ambiguous. CDR3 length: 15 amino acids. From germline, CDR1 is SGHRS and CDR2 YFSETQ. V shed 4 bases and J shed 0 bases, with 10 bases lying between them.